This T cell receptor beta chain was retrieved from a study of immune heterogeneity within non-small cell lung tumors. At the level of the study: Histologically, a handful of tumors were squamous cell carcinomas and under twelve were non-squamous carcinomas. The remaining 1 tumor was not otherwise specified.

Bulk tumor genomic DNA, approximately 600 ng per sample, was used as template. Every primary tumor yielded several biopsies, spaced far apart, that were taken during surgery. The cohort was untreated, with newly diagnosed non-small cell lung cancer undergoing curative surgery. It was newly diagnosed non-small cell lung cancer patients having surgery with curative intent who served as donors. Note on this clonotype: Its antigen is not known.

Study conclusions and caveats: High-frequency T-cell receptor beta clonotypes were largely distinct between individual patients. Identical dominant CDR3 beta clonotypes spanned tumor sites within a patient, beside site-unique high-frequency clones.

Multiplex PCR amplified the TCR beta CDR3 region. Its first round ran for 10 cycles with 32 V and 13 J primers. TCRdb independently ran MiXCR on the multiplex PCR reads; one entry per CDR3 protein. The data show 22,000 or so distinct CDR3 sequences, 27% seen once. With 4 bases removed from V and 3 bases from J, the gap between germline ends came to 3 bases. This CDR3 spans 12 amino acids. Germline V lookup: CDR1 SGHTA, CDR2 FQGTGA. Sequenced input: lung tumor tissue. The sequence came from a man between 35 and 55 years old with non-small cell lung cancer. This chain links TRBV7-3 with TRBJ2-2; D is ambiguous. In DNA, the CDR3 is TGTGCCAGCAGCTCCTACACCGGGGAGCTGTTTTTT. It is translated as CASSSYTGELFF.